The 20 T cell receptor beta chains below all came from one sample that was sequenced in a study of CD8 T cells in ankylosing spondylitis. General observations from the study: A TCR beta motif of roughly eight highly homologous variants seemed to mark ankylosing spondylitis blood.

TCRdb reprocessed the 5' RACE reads with MiXCR, giving one entry per CDR3 protein. This sample has over 600,000 distinct CDR3 sequences; 15% to 20% occur once, and the top ten carry under 20%. Their recognized antigens are unknown. Sequenced input: blood, either unsorted or a sorted T cell fraction (not recorded which). These receptors were collected from a male donor with ankylosing spondylitis.

The rearrangement links TRBV20-1 to TRBJ2-5, with 11 bases aligning to TRBD2. The CDR3 totals 16 residues. Germline V gives CDR1 DFQATT, CDR2 SNEGSKA (reference sequence). V shed 4 bases and J 5 bases; nucleotides not matched to a gene: 12. The CDR3 protein is CSATSRGSGREETQYF. In DNA form, the CDR3 reads TGCAGTGCTACTTCTCGTGGTAGCGGGAGGGAGGAGACCCAGTACTTC.

This clonotype has only a few counts. This chain connects TRBV3-1 to TRBJ1-1, with a tentative D call TRBD1 (5 bases). Germline loops: CDR1 LGHDT, CDR2 YNNKEL (reference sequence). The CDR3 has 13 amino acids. V was pared by 7 bases and J by 9 bases, with 18 bases between. CDR3 DNA sequence: TGTGCCAGCAAGAACTCCGGGACGGAGAAAGCTTTCTTT. This encodes CASKNSGTEKAFF.

This clonotype has only a few counts. The chain joins TRBV6-5 to TRBJ1-1; 10 nucleotides match TRBD1. Germline V CDR1 and CDR2: MNHEY, SVGAGI. The CDR3 is 15 residues long. With 2 bases clipped from V and 3 bases from J, the junction kept 3 bases outside the gene matches. For the CDR3, the DNA is TGTGCCAGCAGTTACAAGGGACAGGGGTACACTGAAGCTTTCTTT. Translation: CASSYKGQGYTEAFF.

CDR3 in amino acids: CASSQVITSGTGELFF. Here the CDR3 DNA reads TGCGCCAGCAGCCAAGTGATTACTAGCGGTACCGGGGAGCTGTTTTTT. V and J are TRBV4-3 and TRBJ2-2; the match to TRBD2 covers 8 bases. This CDR3 has 16 residues. Germline CDR1 reads LGHNA; CDR2 reads YSLEER. Trimming at V came to 1 base and at J to 5 bases, leaving 6 bases not matched to a gene.

The chain links TRBV11-2 to TRBJ1-3; D not resolved. With 0 bases removed from V and 0 bases from J, the gap between germline ends came to 6 bases. The germline V gene encodes CDR1 SGHAT and CDR2 FQNNGV. There are 15 residues in the CDR3. The CDR3 reads CASSLEAISGNTIYF. Here the CDR3 DNA reads TGTGCCAGCAGCTTAGAGGCGATCTCTGGAAACACCATATATTTT.

The sample holds many counts of this clonotype. This rearrangement joins TRBV10-3 to TRBJ2-1; no clear D. Germline V gene lookup returns CDR1 ENHRY and CDR2 SYGVKD. The CDR3 totals 11 residues. The V end lost 5 bases, the J end lost 10 bases, and 9 bases lay between the germline ends. The CDR3 protein is CAISSTPEQFF. DNA for the CDR3: TGTGCCATCAGTTCGACCCCCGAGCAGTTCTTC.

This clonotype was found many times. V usage is TRBV29-1 and J usage is TRBJ1-1; D gene uncertain. V lost 5 bases and J lost 2, with 9 bases in between. The germline CDR1 and CDR2 sequences are SQVTM and ANQGSEA. The CDR3 sequence is 12 residues long. The CDR3 nucleotides read TGCAGCGTTTCTAGAGGAAACACTGAAGCTTTCTTT. It encodes CSVSRGNTEAFF.

This chain uses TRBV5-1 with TRBJ2-5; D is possibly TRBD2 (5 bases). The CDR3 runs 14 residues. The germline V and J ends were trimmed by 0 bases and 5 bases, with 11 bases remaining between them. The germline CDR1 and CDR2 sequences are SGHRS and YFSETQ. CDR3 protein: CASSLVAGLETQYF. CDR3 nucleotides: TGCGCCAGCAGCTTGGTTGCGGGTTTGGAGACCCAGTACTTC.

This chain uses TRBV6-5 with TRBJ2-7, with D hard to call. Looked up from germline, CDR1 is MNHEY and CDR2 is SVGAGI. The CDR3 has 14 residues. Trimming removed 3 bases at V and 0 bases at J, with 9 bases between. CDR3 protein: CASSYLNPSYEQYF. CDR3 nucleotides: TGTGCCAGCAGTTATCTAAACCCCTCCTACGAGCAGTACTTC.

The genes are TRBV19 and TRBJ1-1; possibly TRBD1 for D (6 bases). There are 13 residues in the CDR3. Trimming cost V 4 bases and J 8 bases, with 14 bases left between them. The germline V gene has CDR1 LNHDA and CDR2 SQIVND (reference sequence). CDR3 amino acids: CASSTQGSVEAFF. For the CDR3, the DNA is TGTGCCAGTAGTACACAGGGATCTGTAGAAGCTTTCTTT.

Only a few counts were recorded for this clonotype. The rearrangement links TRBV29-1 to TRBJ2-1; D gene unclear. Looked up from germline, CDR1 is SQVTM and CDR2 is ANQGSEA. With 7 bases removed from V and 13 bases from J, the gap between germline ends came to 14 bases. This CDR3 is 10 amino acids long. This chain's CDR3 is CSAGLPEQFF. As DNA, the CDR3 is TGCAGCGCCGGCCTCCCCGAACAGTTCTTC.

This clonotype was detected a few times. The chain uses TRBV12-3 or TRBV12-4 and TRBJ2-3; TRBD2 aligns across 8 bases. The CDR3 spans 15 residues. Losses at the gene ends were 3 bases for V and 1 base for J; bases not matched to a gene: 3. CDR3 loop: CASSFVTSGTDTQYF. CDR3 sequence (DNA): TGTGCCAGCAGTTTTGTGACTAGCGGCACAGATACGCAGTATTTT.

The chain has TRBV12-3 or TRBV12-4 and TRBJ2-7; D not resolved. CDR3 length: 12 residues. V lost 3 bases and J lost 7, with 10 bases in between. The CDR3 reads CASSFDGLEQYF. Written as DNA, the CDR3 is TGTGCCAGCAGTTTCGACGGCTTGGAGCAGTACTTC.

This clonotype occurred a few times. The gene calls are TRBV2 and TRBJ2-3, with unresolved D. The CDR3 spans 16 residues. V was shortened by 1 base and J by 0 bases, with 11 bases between the two germline ends. The germline V gene has CDR1 SNHLY and CDR2 FYNNEI. This CDR3 is CASSEGHRMSTDTQYF. CDR3 in DNA: TGTGCCAGCAGTGAAGGACACCGTATGAGCACAGATACGCAGTATTTT.

The gene calls are TRBV20-1 and TRBJ2-7; 7 nucleotides align to TRBD1. From germline, CDR1 is DFQATT and CDR2 SNEGSKA (reference sequence). J gave up 6 bases and V 3 bases, and 8 bases lay outside the gene matches. CDR3 length: 13 amino acids. CDR3 loop: CSASRQGVSEQYF. DNA of the CDR3: TGCAGTGCTAGCAGACAGGGAGTCAGCGAGCAGTACTTC.

This clonotype was found many times. CDR3 in amino acids: CASSFERSGNTIYF. CDR3 in DNA: TGTGCCAGCAGTTTTGAACGCTCTGGAAACACCATATATTTT. The genes are TRBV12-3 or TRBV12-4 and TRBJ1-3; D uncertain. Between the trimmed V and J ends, which lost 3 bases and 0 bases, there was a span of 6 bases. The CDR3 extends over 14 amino acids.

This clonotype was counted a few times. The chain is built from TRBV20-1 and TRBJ2-5, with 7 bases identical to TRBD2. Unmatched junction bases numbered 7, after V lost 0 bases and J lost 3 bases. The V gene's germline CDR1 is DFQATT and CDR2 SNEGSKA (reference sequence). This CDR3 contains 15 residues. CDR3 DNA: TGCAGTGCTAGAGATGGGGCGCTAGCGGAAGAGACCCAGTACTTC. It encodes CSARDGALAEETQYF.

This clonotype has a count of ten or more. The chain carries TRBV28 and TRBJ2-3; D not certain. Trimming cost V 3 bases and J 7 bases, with 8 bases left between them. Germline assignment: CDR1 MDHEN and CDR2 SYDVKM. CDR3 length: 12 amino acids. The CDR3 DNA is TGTGCCAGCAGTTTTATCCGGAATACGCAGTATTTT. Translation: CASSFIRNTQYF.

This clonotype was seen more than once but under ten times. The V gene is TRBV5-1, the J gene TRBJ1-1; unclear D gene. This CDR3 has 14 amino acids. CDR1 SGHRS and CDR2 YFSETQ come from the germline V gene. Trimming removed 4 bases from V and 5 bases from J, with 15 bases in between. CDR3 protein: CASSLRTERTEAFF. The CDR3 DNA follows: TGCGCCAGCAGCCTTCGGACGGAGCGGACTGAAGCTTTCTTT. Complete variable domain (other parts from reference TRBV5-1 and TRBJ1-1): KAGVTQTPRYLIKTRGQQVTLSCSPISGHRSVSWYQQTPGQGLQFLFEYFSETQRNKGNFPGRFSGRQFSNSRSEMNVSTLELGDSALYLCASSLRTERTEAFFGQGTRLTVV.

This clonotype was seen a few times. CDR3 amino acids: CATSDSPRTTQYF. CDR3 coding DNA: TGTGCCACCAGTGATAGCCCTAGGACCACGCAGTATTTT. This chain connects TRBV24-1 to TRBJ2-3; D unclear. CDR1 KGHDR and CDR2 SFDVKD come from the germline V gene. V lost 3 bases to trimming and J lost 9 bases, with 12 bases between them. CDR3 length: 13 amino acids.